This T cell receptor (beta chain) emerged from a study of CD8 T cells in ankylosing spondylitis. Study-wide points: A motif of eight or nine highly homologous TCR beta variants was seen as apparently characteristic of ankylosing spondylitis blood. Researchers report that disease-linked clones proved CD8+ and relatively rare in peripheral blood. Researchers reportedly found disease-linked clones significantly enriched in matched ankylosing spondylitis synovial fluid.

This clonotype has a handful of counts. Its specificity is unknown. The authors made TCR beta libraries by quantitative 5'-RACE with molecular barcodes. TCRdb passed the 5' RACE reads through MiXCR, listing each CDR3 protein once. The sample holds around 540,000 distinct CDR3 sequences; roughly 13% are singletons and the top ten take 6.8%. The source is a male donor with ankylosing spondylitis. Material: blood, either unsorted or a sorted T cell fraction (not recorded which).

The CDR3 protein is CASSGEGWNTEAFF. The CDR3 coding sequence is TGCGCCAGCAGCGGGGAGGGCTGGAACACTGAAGCTTTCTTT. The chain links TRBV5-1 to TRBJ1-1; unclear D gene. Trimming removed 4 bases from V and 1 base from J, with 11 bases in between. Per the germline V gene, CDR1 is SGHRS and CDR2 is YFSETQ. This CDR3 is built from 14 residues.